This T cell receptor (beta chain) derives from a study of T-cell reconstitution after alpha-beta-depleted transplantation in children (dated by TCRdb to about 2016). In the study overall: The study quantitatively tracked T-cell immune reconstitution after TCRalphabeta/CD19-depleted allogeneic hematopoietic cell transplantation in children using TCR repertoire profiling. Broad study findings and their caveats: In some patients, high TCRbeta diversity at day 60 was attributed to recipient T cells and intrathymic progenitors that had survived conditioning. Hyperexpanded clone frequencies declined over subsequent months; after one year, T-cell counts and TCRbeta diversity were mostly attributed to newly produced T cells. The apparently early alphabetaT-cell count recovery about two months after transplant was reportedly dependent on only several hundred rapidly expanded clones derived from non-depleted graft cells.

Library preparation employed PCR. The data were produced on an Illumina HiSeq 2500. TCR library preparation used molecular barcoding, with unique molecular identifiers applied to normalize quantification of the TCRbeta repertoire. The raw public data were reprocessed by TCRdb itself: fastp quality trimming at Q25, MiXCR clonotype calling, in-frame beta chains only. Rows with one shared CDR3 protein collapse into an entry with the most common genes and DNA. Within this sample are approximately 490,000 distinct CDR3 sequences, with roughly a tenth of them counted one time only. Around 2% of the sample is in the top ten clones. A distance of 8 bases separates the germline ends of V and J, which lose 2 bases and 0 bases respectively. The CDR3, cysteine through phenylalanine, is 15 amino acids long. This entry keeps only the CDR3 DNA: 45 bases, framed from base 1. A word on this clonotype: Its binding antigen is unknown. Base qualities are not provided; no much larger clone lies one nucleotide away.

The intended sense of this specimen's treatment or condition label: allogeneic hematopoietic cell transplantation with graft depleted of TCRalphabeta T cells and CD19 B cells. The transplant recipients were children given TCRalphabeta/CD19-depleted allogeneic hematopoietic cell grafts. The chain links TRBV23-1 with TRBJ2-1, with no confident D gene call. TRBV23-1 is designated an ORF whose function remains uncertain. The sample in question was PBMCs, obtained before TCRalphabeta/CD19-depleted stem cell transplant. This sequence was found in a child aged 2-15 years with inherited bone marrow failure, due to receive a stem cell transplant. The DNA is as follows: TGCGCCAGCAGTCAAGACGGATTCTCCTACAATGAGCAGTTCTTC. It translates to CASSQDGFSYNEQFF.